These 23 T cell receptor beta chains were sequenced from one sample in a study of cytomegalovirus exposure and HLA in healthy donors. PCR amplification relied on 60 Vbeta primers (plus 13 Jbeta primers). Libraries were prepared by immunoSEQ multiplex PCR; TCRdb keeps only in-frame clonotypes and omits some of them. The sample has roughly 130,000 clones; about 80% are singletons. What was sequenced was PBMCs. The receptors were gathered from a male donor in good health and CMV-seronegative.

The V call is TRBV7-9, the J call TRBJ2-2; D unresolved. The CDR3 loop spans 15 amino acids. V was shortened by 6 bases and J by 2 bases, with 13 bases between the two germline ends. CDR1 SEHNR and CDR2 FQNEAQ come from the germline V gene (reference sequence). Written as DNA, the CDR3 is TGTGCCAGCAGGGCTTGGTGGCTCAACACCGGGGAGCTGTTTTTT. As protein: CASRAWWLNTGELFF.

The chain links TRBV15 to TRBJ1-1; D unclear. This CDR3 region has 15 residues. CDR1 is LNHNV and CDR2 is YYDKDF in the germline V gene (reference sequence). The germline V and J ends were trimmed by 0 bases and 4 bases, with 12 bases remaining between them. The CDR3 spells CATSREATVGTEAFF. The CDR3 DNA is TGTGCCACCAGCAGAGAGGCCACAGTCGGCACTGAAGCTTTCTTT.

The chain uses TRBV9 and TRBJ1-2; 7 bases fit TRBD1. J was trimmed by 4 bases and V by 2 bases; bases with no gene match: 2. This CDR3 comprises 13 residues. Germline V gives CDR1 SGDLS, CDR2 YYNGEE. The CDR3: CASSVRQGYGYTF. CDR3 nucleotide sequence: TGTGCCAGCAGCGTTCGACAGGGCTATGGCTACACCTTC.

The V gene is TRBV29-1, the J gene TRBJ2-7; 11 bases match TRBD2. The germline CDR1 and CDR2 sequences are SQVTM and ANQGSEA. The trim removed 5 bases at V and 7 bases at J, leaving 13 bases unmatched. This CDR3 contains 15 residues. The CDR3 DNA sequence: TGCAGCGTTATTCCCGTAGCGGGAGGGAATCCTGAGCAGTACTTC. Protein sequence: CSVIPVAGGNPEQYF.

The V gene is TRBV27, the J gene TRBJ2-7; 7 bases are shared with TRBD1. The junction had 5 bases not matched to a gene; V was cut back by 6 bases and J by 3 bases. Germline V gives CDR1 MNHEY, CDR2 SMNVEV (reference sequence). The CDR3 consists of 13 residues. CDR3 coding DNA: TGTGCCAGCAGCCCAGGGACAGTCTACGAGCAGTACTTC. Amino acid sequence: CASSPGTVYEQYF.

This rearrangement joins TRBV27 to TRBJ2-3, with 12 bases aligning to TRBD2. The CDR3 is 17 amino acids. CDR1 is MNHEY, CDR2 SMNVEV, per germline (reference sequence). V trimming: 3 bases; J trimming: 4 bases; junction bases outside the gene matches: 8. The CDR3 coding sequence is TGTGCCAGCAGTTTGGCTAGCGGGAGGGCCTTGTCAGATACGCAGTATTTT. Protein product: CASSLASGRALSDTQYF.

The gene calls are TRBV27 and TRBJ2-1; possibly TRBD2 for D (6 bases). Germline loops: CDR1 MNHEY, CDR2 SMNVEV (reference sequence). V was shortened by 2 bases and J by 4 bases, with 21 bases between the two germline ends. The CDR3 has 18 residues. CDR3 nucleotide sequence: TGTGCCAGCAGTTTAGAGTGGGCGGGTCGGGGGATTTACAATGAGCAGTTCTTC. It specifies CASSLEWAGRGIYNEQFF.

The chain uses TRBV7-3 and TRBJ2-1, with D possibly matching TRBD1 (6 bases). The CDR3 has 15 amino acids. Per germline, CDR1 SGHTA and CDR2 FQGTGA. V lost 5 bases and J lost 0, with 11 bases in between. CDR3 amino acids: CASSQTTGSYNEQFF. For the CDR3, the DNA is TGTGCCAGCAGCCAAACGACAGGCTCCTACAATGAGCAGTTCTTC.

The V gene is TRBV30, the J gene TRBJ2-3, with D possibly TRBD1 on 5 matching bases. The CDR3 is 12 residues long. Trimming removed 4 bases at V and 5 bases at J, with 10 bases between. The germline CDR1 and CDR2 sequences are GTSNPN and SVGIG (reference sequence). This chain's CDR3 is CAWNAGQDTQYF. For the CDR3, the DNA is TGTGCCTGGAACGCAGGGCAAGATACGCAGTATTTT.

Remarks on this clone: The junction departs from germline at one end; a sequencing error may be responsible. The chain recombines TRBV5-6 with TRBJ2-6, with D possibly matching TRBD1 (5 bases). This CDR3 is built from 15 residues. Germline CDR1 reads SGHDT; CDR2 reads YYEEEE. The chain's CDR3 is CASSLGLSGANGLTF. CDR3 DNA sequence: TGTGCCAGCAGCTTGGGTCTCTCTGGGGCCAACGGCCTGACTTTC.

This rearrangement joins TRBV6-6 to TRBJ1-1; D perhaps matches TRBD1 (6 bases). V was pared by 2 bases and J by 10 bases, with 20 bases between. The germline V gene has CDR1 MNHNY and CDR2 SVGAGI (reference sequence). The CDR3 runs to 15 residues. CDR3 nucleotides: TGTGCCAGCAGTTACATAGGGCGGGGGGCGTTAATAGCTTTCTTT. Protein sequence: CASSYIGRGALIAFF.

The table lists this clone with a count of one. This chain links TRBV28 with TRBJ1-1, with a weak D call TRBD1 (5 bases). V lost 3 bases, J lost 3 bases, and 5 bases lay in between. This CDR3 has 12 amino acids. Germline V gene sequence: CDR1 MDHEN, CDR2 SYDVKM. The DNA for the CDR3 is TGTGCCAGCAGTTTCAGGGACACTGAAGCTTTCTTT. As protein: CASSFRDTEAFF.

The chain couples TRBV30 to TRBJ2-5, with a possible D match to TRBD1 (5 bases). The CDR3 spans 12 residues. V was shortened by 7 bases and J by 0 bases, with 9 bases between the two germline ends. Germline assignment: CDR1 GTSNPN and CDR2 SVGIG (reference sequence). CDR3 residues: CASKGYQETQYF. CDR3 sequence (DNA): TGTGCCTCAAAGGGGTACCAAGAGACCCAGTACTTC.

The chain carries TRBV6-5 and TRBJ2-2, with TRBD2 matching 10 bases. V was pared by 11 bases and J by 0 bases, with 3 bases of the junction left unmatched. The CDR3 loop spans 14 amino acids. The germline V gene has CDR1 MNHEY and CDR2 SVGAGI. The CDR3 DNA is TGTGCCGGAACTAGCGGGGCGAACACCGGGGAGCTGTTTTTT. Translation gives CAGTSGANTGELFF.

V is TRBV10-1 and J is TRBJ2-3, with D unresolved. The CDR3 is 13 amino acids. Germline-derived CDR1 and CDR2 are WNHNN and SYGVQD (reference sequence). V lost 4 bases and J lost 4, with 9 bases in between. Written as DNA, the CDR3 is TGCGCCAGCAGTGGCAGGATAGCAGATACGCAGTATTTT. Translation gives CASSGRIADTQYF.

The V call is TRBV7-8, the J call TRBJ1-1; 7 positions agree with TRBD1. The V segment lost 2 bases and the J segment 7 bases; nucleotides outside the gene matches: 7. Germline V CDR1 and CDR2: SGHVS, FQNEAQ. The CDR3 is 14 residues long. The CDR3 coding sequence is TGTGCCAGCAGCTTACCTGACAGGGAAGGTGAAGCTTTCTTT. It translates to CASSLPDREGEAFF.

The chain uses TRBV19 and TRBJ1-1; D is possibly TRBD1 (6 bases). Germline CDR1 and CDR2: LNHDA and SQIVND (reference sequence). CDR3 length: 14 amino acids. V was trimmed by 6 bases and J by 0 bases, leaving 11 bases between them. The CDR3 is CASRLRGVNTEAFF. CDR3 DNA: TGTGCCAGTAGACTCAGGGGAGTGAACACTGAAGCTTTCTTT.

The V and J genes are TRBV10-3 and TRBJ2-3; the match to TRBD2 covers 8 bases. The CDR3 has 15 amino acids. Per germline, CDR1 ENHRY and CDR2 SYGVKD. V shed 7 bases, J shed 4 bases, and the junction held 10 bases outside the gene matches. CDR3: CAIKEASGPPDTQYF. The CDR3 DNA sequence: TGTGCCATCAAGGAGGCTAGCGGGCCGCCAGATACGCAGTATTTT.

The chain joins TRBV10-3 to TRBJ2-1; possibly TRBD1 for D (5 bases). V was clipped by 3 bases and J by 13 bases, with 16 bases between them. This CDR3 is 13 amino acids long. Germline V gene data show CDR1 as ENHRY and CDR2 as SYGVKD. This chain's CDR3 is CAISDSPQGRQFF. The CDR3 DNA sequence: TGTGCCATCAGTGATTCCCCCCAGGGTCGACAGTTCTTC.

This clone appeared a few times. The chain uses TRBV18 and TRBJ2-4; a possible D gene is TRBD1 (7 bases). The CDR3 spans 15 residues. Looked up from germline, CDR1 is KGHSH and CDR2 is LQKENI. V gave up 4 bases and J gave up 1 base, with 11 bases separating them. The DNA of the CDR3 is TGTGCCAGCTCACGGGCAGGGGGGGCCAAAAACATTCAGTACTTC. Protein sequence: CASSRAGGAKNIQYF.

The CDR3 DNA reads TGTGCCAGTGAGACAGGGTACGGGGATGAGCAGTTCTTC. Translating it yields CASETGYGDEQFF. V and J are TRBV19 and TRBJ2-1; 7 bases line up with TRBD1. The CDR3 sequence is 13 residues long. In germline, CDR1 is LNHDA, CDR2 SQIVND (reference sequence). V trimming: 8 bases; J trimming: 8 bases; junction bases outside the gene matches: 9.

This chain's CDR3 is CAWSGRQGVGFF. CDR3 DNA sequence: TGTGCCTGGAGTGGCCGACAGGGTGTTGGGTTCTTC. The chain combines TRBV30 with TRBJ2-1; 7 bases align to TRBD1. The CDR3 is 12 amino acids. Germline V gene sequence: CDR1 GTSNPN, CDR2 SVGIG (reference sequence). The V segment lost 1 base and the J segment 15 bases; nucleotides outside the gene matches: 9.

This clone was detected only a few times. The chain is built from TRBV7-9 and TRBJ2-7, with 7 bases that match TRBD1. Germline loops: CDR1 SEHNR, CDR2 FQNEAQ (reference sequence). The ends lost 5 bases at V and 1 base at J; junction bases unmatched: 8. The CDR3 totals 15 residues. DNA for the CDR3: TGTGCCAGCAGCCCTAGGGGGCCTCAGTCCTACGAGCAGTACTTC. Amino acid sequence: CASSPRGPQSYEQYF.